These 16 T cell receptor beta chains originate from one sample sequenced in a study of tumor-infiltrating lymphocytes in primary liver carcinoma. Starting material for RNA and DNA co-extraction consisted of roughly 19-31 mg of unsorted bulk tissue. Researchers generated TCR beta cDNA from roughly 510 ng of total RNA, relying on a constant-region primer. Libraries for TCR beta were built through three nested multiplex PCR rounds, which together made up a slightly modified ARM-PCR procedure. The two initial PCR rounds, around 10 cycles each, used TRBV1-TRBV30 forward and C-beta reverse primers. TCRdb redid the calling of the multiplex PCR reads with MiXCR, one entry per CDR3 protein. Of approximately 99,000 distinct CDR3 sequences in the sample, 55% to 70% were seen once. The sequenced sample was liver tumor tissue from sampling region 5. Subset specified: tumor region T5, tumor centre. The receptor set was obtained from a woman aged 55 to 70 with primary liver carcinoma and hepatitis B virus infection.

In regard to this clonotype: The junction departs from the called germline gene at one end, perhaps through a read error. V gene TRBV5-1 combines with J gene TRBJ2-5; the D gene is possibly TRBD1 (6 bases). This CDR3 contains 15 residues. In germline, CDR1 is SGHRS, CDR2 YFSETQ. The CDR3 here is CASSPADSRKETQYF. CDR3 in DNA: TGCGCTAGCAGCCCTGCGGACAGCCGCAAGGAGACCCAGTACTTC.

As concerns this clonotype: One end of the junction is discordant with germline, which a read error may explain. In nucleotides, the CDR3 is TGTGCCAGCAGCTCCCGGATAGTGGGCTCCTACGAGCAATACTTC. This translates into CASSSRIVGSYEQYF. The chain has TRBV5-6 and TRBJ2-7; D is uncertain. Germline V gene data show CDR1 as SGHDT and CDR2 as YYEEEE. The CDR3 length is 15 residues.

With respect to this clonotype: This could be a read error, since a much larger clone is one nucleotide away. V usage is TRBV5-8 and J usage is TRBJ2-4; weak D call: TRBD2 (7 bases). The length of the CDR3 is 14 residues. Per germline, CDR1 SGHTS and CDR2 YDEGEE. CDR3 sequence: CASSFLADGDIQHF. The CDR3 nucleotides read TGTGCCAGCAGCTTCCTAGCGGACGGGGACATTCAGCACTTC.

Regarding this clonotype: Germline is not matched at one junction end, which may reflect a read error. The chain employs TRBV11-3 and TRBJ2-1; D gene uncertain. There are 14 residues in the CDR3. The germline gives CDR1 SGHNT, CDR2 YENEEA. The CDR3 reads CAISLGVSTNEQFF. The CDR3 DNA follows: TGTGCCATCAGCTTAGGCGTGAGCACTAATGAGCAGTTTTTC.

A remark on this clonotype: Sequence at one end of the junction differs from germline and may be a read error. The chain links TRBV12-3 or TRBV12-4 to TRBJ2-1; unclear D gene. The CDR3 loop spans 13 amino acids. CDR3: CGSSFGLDNEQFF. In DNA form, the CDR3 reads TGTGGCAGCAGTTTCGGCCTAGACAATGAGCAGTTCTTC.

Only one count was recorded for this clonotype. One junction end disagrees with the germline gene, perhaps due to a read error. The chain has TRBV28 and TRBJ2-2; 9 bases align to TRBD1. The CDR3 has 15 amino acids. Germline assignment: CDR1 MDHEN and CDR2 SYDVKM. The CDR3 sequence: CVSSLQGQGTGELLF. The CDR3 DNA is TGTGTCAGCAGTTTGCAAGGACAGGGGACCGGGGAGCTGCTTTTT. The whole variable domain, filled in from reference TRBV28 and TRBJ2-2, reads DVKVTQSSRYLVKRTGEKVFLECVQDMDHENMFWYRQDPGLGLRLIYFSYDVKMKEKGDIPEGYSVSREKKERFSLILESASTNQTSMYLCVSSLQGQGTGELLFGEGSRLTVL.

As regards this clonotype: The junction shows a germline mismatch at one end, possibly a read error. CDR3: CSVHQTGWYNEEFF. DNA of the CDR3: TGTAGCGTTCATCAGACCGGGTGGTACAATGAGGAGTTCTTC. The chain recombines TRBV29-1 with TRBJ2-1; D possibly corresponds to TRBD2 (5 bases). Germline CDR1 and CDR2: SQVTM and ANQGSEA. This CDR3 comprises 14 residues.

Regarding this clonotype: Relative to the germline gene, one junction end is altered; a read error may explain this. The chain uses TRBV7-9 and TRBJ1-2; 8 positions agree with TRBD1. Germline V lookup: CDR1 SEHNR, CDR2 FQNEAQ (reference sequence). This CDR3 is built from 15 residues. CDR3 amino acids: CASSLFATGEDGYTF. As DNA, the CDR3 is TGTGCCAGCAGCTTATTCGCGACAGGGGAGGATGGCTACACATTC. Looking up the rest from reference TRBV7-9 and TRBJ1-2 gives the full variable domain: DTGVSQNPRHKITKRGQNVTFRCDPISEHNRLYWYRQTLGQGPEFLTYFQNEAQLEKSRLLSDRFSAERPKGSFSTLEIQRTEQGDSAMYLCASSLFATGEDGYTFGSGTRLTVV.

Here the CDR3 reads CASSARWKEQFF. Written as DNA, the CDR3 is TGTGCCAGCAGTGCCCGGTGGAAGGAGCAGTTCTTC. The rearrangement links TRBV2 to TRBJ2-1; no clear D. Trimming removed 4 bases from V and 10 bases from J, with 11 bases in between. Germline CDR1 and CDR2: SNHLY and FYNNEI. This CDR3 has 12 residues.

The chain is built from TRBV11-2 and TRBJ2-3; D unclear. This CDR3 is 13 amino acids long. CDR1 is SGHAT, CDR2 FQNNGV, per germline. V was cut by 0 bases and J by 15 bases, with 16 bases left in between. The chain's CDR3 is CASSLDREDTLYF. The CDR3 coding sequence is TGTGCCAGCAGCTTAGATCGAGAAGATACGCTATATTTT.

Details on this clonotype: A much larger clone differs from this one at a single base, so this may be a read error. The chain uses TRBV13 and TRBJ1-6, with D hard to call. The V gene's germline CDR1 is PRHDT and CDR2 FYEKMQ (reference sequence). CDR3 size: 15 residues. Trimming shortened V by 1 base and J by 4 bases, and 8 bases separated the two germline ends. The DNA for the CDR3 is TGTGCCAGCAGCTTAGATCGAGTGTATAATTCACCCCTCCACTTT. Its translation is CASSLDRVYNSPLHF.

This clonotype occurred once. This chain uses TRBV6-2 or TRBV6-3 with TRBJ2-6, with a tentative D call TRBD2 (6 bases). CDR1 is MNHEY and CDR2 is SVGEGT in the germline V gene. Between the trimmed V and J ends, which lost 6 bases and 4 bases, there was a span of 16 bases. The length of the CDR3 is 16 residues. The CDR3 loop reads CASREGPSSGANVLTF. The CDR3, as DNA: TGTGCCAGCAGGGAGGGGCCCTCTTCCGGGGCCAACGTCCTGACTTTC.

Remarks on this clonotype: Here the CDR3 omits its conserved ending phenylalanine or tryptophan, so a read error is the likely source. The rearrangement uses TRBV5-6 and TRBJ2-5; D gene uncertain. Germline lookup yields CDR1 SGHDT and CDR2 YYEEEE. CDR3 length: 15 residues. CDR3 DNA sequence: TGTGCTAGCAGCATACAGACGGCTATTCAAGAGACCCAGTACTCC. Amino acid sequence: CASSIQTAIQETQYS.

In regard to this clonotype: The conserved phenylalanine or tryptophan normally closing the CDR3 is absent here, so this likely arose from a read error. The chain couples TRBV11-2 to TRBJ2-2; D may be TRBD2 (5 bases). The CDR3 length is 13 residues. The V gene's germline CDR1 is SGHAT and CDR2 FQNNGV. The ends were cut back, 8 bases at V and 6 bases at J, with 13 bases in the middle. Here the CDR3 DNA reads TGTGCCAGCGGCCGAGAGAGGGCCGGGGAGCTGTTTCTT. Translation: CASGRERAGELFL.

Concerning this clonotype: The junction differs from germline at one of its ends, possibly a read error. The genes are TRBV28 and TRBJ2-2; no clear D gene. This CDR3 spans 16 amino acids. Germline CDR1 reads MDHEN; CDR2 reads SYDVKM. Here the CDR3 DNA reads TGTGCCAGTAGTTCCCGCAAGGATAAGAACACCGGGGAGCTGTTTTTT. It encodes CASSSRKDKNTGELFF. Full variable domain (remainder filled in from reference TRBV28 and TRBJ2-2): DVKVTQSSRYLVKRTGEKVFLECVQDMDHENMFWYRQDPGLGLRLIYFSYDVKMKEKGDIPEGYSVSREKKERFSLILESASTNQTSMYLCASSSRKDKNTGELFFGEGSRLTVL.

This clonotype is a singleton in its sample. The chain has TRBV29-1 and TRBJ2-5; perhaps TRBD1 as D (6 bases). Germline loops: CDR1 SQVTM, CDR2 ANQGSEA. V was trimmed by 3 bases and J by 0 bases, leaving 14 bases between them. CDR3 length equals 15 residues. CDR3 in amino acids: CSVDGPTGHQETQYF. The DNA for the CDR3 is TGCAGCGTTGATGGCCCAACAGGGCACCAAGAGACCCAGTACTTC.